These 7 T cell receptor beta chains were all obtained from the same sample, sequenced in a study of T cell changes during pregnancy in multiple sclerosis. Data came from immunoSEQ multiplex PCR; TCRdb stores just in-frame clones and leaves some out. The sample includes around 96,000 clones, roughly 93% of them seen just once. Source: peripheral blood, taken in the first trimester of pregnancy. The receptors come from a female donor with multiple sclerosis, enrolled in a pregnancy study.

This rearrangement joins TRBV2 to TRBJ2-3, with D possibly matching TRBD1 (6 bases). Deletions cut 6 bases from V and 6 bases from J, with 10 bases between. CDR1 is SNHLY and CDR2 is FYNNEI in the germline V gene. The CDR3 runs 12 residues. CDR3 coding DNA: TGTGCCAGCAGCAAAAGGGGGGATACGCAGTATTTT. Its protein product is CASSKRGDTQYF.

The CDR3 region is CSVDGPGQGYGYTF. CDR3 bases: TGCAGCGTTGATGGGCCCGGACAGGGGTACGGCTACACCTTC. The chain recombines TRBV29-1 with TRBJ1-2; 9 bases fit TRBD1. Trimming removed 3 bases from V and 8 bases from J; junction bases left unmatched: 10. Germline assignment: CDR1 SQVTM and CDR2 ANQGSEA. CDR3 length equals 14 residues.

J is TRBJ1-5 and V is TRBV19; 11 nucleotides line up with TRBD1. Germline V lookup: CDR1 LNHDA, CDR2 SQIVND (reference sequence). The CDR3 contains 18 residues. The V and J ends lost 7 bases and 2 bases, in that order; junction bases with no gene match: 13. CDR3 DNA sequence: TGTGCCAGTAATCCACACCAAGGACAGGGGGCTGGCAATCAGCCCCAGCATTTT. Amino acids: CASNPHQGQGAGNQPQHF.

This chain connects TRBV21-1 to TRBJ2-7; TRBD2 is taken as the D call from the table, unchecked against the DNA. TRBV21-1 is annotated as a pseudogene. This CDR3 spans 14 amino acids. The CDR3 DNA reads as TGTGCCATGGACCGGCTAGCGGGGGCCTACGAGCAGTACTTC. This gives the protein CAMDRLAGAYEQYF.

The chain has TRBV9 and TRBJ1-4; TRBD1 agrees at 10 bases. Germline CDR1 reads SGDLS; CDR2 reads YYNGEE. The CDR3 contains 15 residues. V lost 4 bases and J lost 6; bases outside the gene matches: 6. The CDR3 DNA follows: TGTGCCAGCAGCCCGACAGGGGGCGCTTATGAAAAACTGTTTTTT. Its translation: CASSPTGGAYEKLFF.

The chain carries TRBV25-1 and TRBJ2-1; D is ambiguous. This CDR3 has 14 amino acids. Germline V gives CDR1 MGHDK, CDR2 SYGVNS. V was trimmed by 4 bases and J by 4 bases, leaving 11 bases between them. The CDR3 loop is CASSAYSIYNEQFF. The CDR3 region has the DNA TGTGCCAGCAGTGCCTATTCAATTTACAATGAGCAGTTCTTC.

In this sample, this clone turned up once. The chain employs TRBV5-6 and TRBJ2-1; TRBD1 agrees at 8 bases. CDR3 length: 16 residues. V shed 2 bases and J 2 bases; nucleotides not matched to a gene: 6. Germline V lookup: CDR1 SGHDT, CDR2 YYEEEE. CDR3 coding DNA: TGTGCCAGCAGCTTACCCGGACAGGGAACCTACAATGAGCAGTTCTTC. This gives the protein CASSLPGQGTYNEQFF.